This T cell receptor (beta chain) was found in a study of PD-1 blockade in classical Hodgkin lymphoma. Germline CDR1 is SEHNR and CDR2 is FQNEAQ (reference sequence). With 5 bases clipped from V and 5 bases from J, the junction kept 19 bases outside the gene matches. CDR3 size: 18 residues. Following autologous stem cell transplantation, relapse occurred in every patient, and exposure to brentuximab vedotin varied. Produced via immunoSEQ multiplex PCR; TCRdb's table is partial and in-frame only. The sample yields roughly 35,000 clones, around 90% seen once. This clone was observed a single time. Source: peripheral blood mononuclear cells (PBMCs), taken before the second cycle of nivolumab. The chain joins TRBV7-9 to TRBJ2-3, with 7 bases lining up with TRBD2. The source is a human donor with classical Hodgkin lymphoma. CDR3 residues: CASSPANGGSNSLDTQYF. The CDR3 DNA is TGTGCCAGCAGCCCCGCAAATGGCGGGAGTAACTCATTAGATACGCAGTATTTT.